Shown below are 9 T cell receptor beta chains from a single sample sequenced in a study of human T cells and chemical hapten exposure. Extraction of total RNA was performed on unfractionated whole blood. A single record per CDR3 protein comes from TCRdb applying MiXCR to the 5' RACE reads. The sample yields about 110,000 distinct CDR3 sequences, 15% to 20% seen once. These receptors all come from a human donor in good health.

The rearrangement joins TRBV5-1 to TRBJ2-7, with D possibly being TRBD2 (6 bases). CDR3 size: 15 residues. V lost 1 base, J lost 13 bases, and 24 bases lay in between. The germline V gene encodes CDR1 SGHRS and CDR2 YFSETQ. CDR3 in amino acids: CASSLMSGGAGGVYF. The CDR3 nucleotides read TGCGCCAGCAGCTTGATGAGTGGCGGGGCCGGTGGAGTTTACTTC.

This chain uses TRBV10-1 with TRBJ2-7; a weak D match, TRBD2 (6 bases). This CDR3 spans 15 amino acids. The V gene's germline CDR1 is WNHNN and CDR2 SYGVQD (reference sequence). V lost 8 bases and J 4 bases, leaving 21 bases between the germline ends. The CDR3 DNA reads TGCGCCAGCGGCGCTGGGGACCGGGAGTGGTACGAGCAGTACTTC. Encoded protein: CASGAGDREWYEQYF.

The sample holds a few counts of this clonotype. V usage is TRBV2 and J usage is TRBJ1-6, with D perhaps TRBD1 (5 bases). The CDR3 is made up of 14 amino acids. Germline V gene sequence: CDR1 SNHLY, CDR2 FYNNEI. V was trimmed by 9 bases and J by 8 bases, leaving 17 bases between them. Here the CDR3 reads CASFGRDWDSPLHF. For the CDR3, the DNA is TGTGCCAGTTTTGGCAGGGACTGGGATTCACCCCTCCACTTT.

This clonotype was picked up a small number of times. For the CDR3, the DNA is TGTGCCAGCATTAGGCCCGTCACCTCGGCCTACTCCTACAATGAGCAGTTCTTC. Amino acid sequence: CASIRPVTSAYSYNEQFF. V usage is TRBV12-3 or TRBV12-4 and J usage is TRBJ2-1; no clear D gene. The V and J ends lost 7 bases and 0 bases respectively, with 22 bases between them. CDR3 length: 18 residues.

The V and J genes are TRBV5-1 and TRBJ2-3, with 15 positions matching TRBD2. J was trimmed by 0 bases and V by 3 bases; bases with no gene match: 5. Per the germline V gene, CDR1 is SGHRS and CDR2 is YFSETQ. The CDR3 totals 18 residues. CDR3 bases: TGCGCCAGCAGCTCGGGACTAGCGGGGGGAACTAGCACAGATACGCAGTATTTT. It specifies CASSSGLAGGTSTDTQYF.

This chain connects TRBV9 to TRBJ1-1; the D gene is possibly TRBD1 (6 bases). In germline, CDR1 is SGDLS, CDR2 YYNGEE. The V end lost 2 bases, the J end lost 4 bases, and 12 bases lay between the germline ends. The CDR3 has 14 amino acids. The CDR3 bases are TGTGCCAGCAGCGTTGCAGGGGTTAGCACTGAAGCTTTCTTT. It codes for CASSVAGVSTEAFF.

This clonotype appeared a few times. The CDR3 loop is CASSFYSLNTEAFF. CDR3 sequence (DNA): TGTGCCAGCAGTTTCTACAGCTTGAACACTGAAGCTTTCTTT. The V gene is TRBV12-3 or TRBV12-4, the J gene TRBJ1-1; D uncertain. Trimming cost V 3 bases and J 0 bases, with 8 bases left between them. The CDR3 covers 14 residues.

In this sample, this clonotype turned up a few times. The gene calls are TRBV7-2 and TRBJ1-4, with D tentatively TRBD1 (6 bases). Germline CDR1 reads SGHTA; CDR2 reads FQGNSA. CDR3 length: 15 residues. V dropped 5 bases and J dropped 2 bases, with 12 bases sitting between them. The CDR3 region is CASSRSQGTNEKLFF. The CDR3 DNA reads TGTGCCAGCAGCCGGTCACAGGGTACTAATGAAAAACTGTTTTTT.

This clonotype occurred a few times. J is TRBJ2-7 and V is TRBV28; D unresolved. This CDR3 contains 12 residues. The V gene's germline CDR1 is MDHEN and CDR2 SYDVKM. The germline V and J ends were trimmed by 8 bases and 7 bases, with 15 bases remaining between them. The CDR3 sequence is CASLMLPGEQYF. CDR3 in DNA: TGTGCCAGCCTGATGCTCCCCGGGGAGCAGTACTTC.